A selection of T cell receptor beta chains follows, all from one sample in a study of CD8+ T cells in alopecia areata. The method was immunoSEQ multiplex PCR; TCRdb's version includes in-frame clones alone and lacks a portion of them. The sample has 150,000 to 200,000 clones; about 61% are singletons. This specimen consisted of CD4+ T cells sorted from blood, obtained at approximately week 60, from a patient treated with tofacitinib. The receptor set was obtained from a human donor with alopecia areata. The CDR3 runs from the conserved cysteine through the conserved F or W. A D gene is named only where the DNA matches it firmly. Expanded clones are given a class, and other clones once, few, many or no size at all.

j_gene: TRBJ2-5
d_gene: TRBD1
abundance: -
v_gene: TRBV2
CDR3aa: CASSAGGVVETQYF
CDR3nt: TGTGCCAGCAGCGCAGGGGGCGTGGTGGAGACCCAGTACTTC

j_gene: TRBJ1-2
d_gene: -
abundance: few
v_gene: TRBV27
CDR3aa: CASSLTSYGYGYTF
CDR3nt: TGTGCCAGCAGTTTAACCTCTTACGGGTATGGCTACACCTTC

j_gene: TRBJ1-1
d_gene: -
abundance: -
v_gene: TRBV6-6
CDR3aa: CASSLTRNTEAFF
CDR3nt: TGTGCCAGCAGTCTAACACGGAACACTGAAGCTTTCTTT

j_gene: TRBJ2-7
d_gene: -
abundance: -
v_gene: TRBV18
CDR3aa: CASSPTGEGSYEQYF
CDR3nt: TGTGCCAGCTCCCCAACAGGGGAGGGGTCCTACGAGCAGTACTTC

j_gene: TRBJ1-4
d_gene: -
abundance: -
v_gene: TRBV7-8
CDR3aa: CASSPAMSRTNEKLFF
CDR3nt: TGTGCCAGCAGCCCTGCCATGTCGAGGACTAATGAAAAACTGTTTTTT

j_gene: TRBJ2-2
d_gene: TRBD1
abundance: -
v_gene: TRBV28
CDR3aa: CASSQLDRSTGELFF
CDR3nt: TGTGCCAGCAGCCAACTGGACAGGAGCACCGGGGAGCTGTTTTTT

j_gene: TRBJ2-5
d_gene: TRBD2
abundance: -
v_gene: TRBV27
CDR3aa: CASRRTSGGWRETQYF
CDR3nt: TGTGCCAGCAGAAGGACTAGCGGGGGTTGGAGAGAGACCCAGTACTTC

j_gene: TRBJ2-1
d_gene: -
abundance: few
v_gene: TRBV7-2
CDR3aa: CASSLAYNEQFF
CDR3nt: TGTGCCAGCAGCTTAGCTTACAATGAGCAGTTCTTC

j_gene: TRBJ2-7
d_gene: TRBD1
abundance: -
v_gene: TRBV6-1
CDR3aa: CASSARGPDEQYF
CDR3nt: TGTGCCAGCAGTGCCAGGGGGCCCGACGAGCAGTACTTC

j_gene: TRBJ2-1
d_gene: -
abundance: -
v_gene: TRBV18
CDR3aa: CASSRRGERGEQFF
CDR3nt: TGTGCCAGCTCTCGGCGAGGGGAGAGGGGTGAGCAGTTCTTC

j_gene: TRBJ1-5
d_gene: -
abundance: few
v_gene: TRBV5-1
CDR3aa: CASSLGSGANQPQHF
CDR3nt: TGCGCCAGCAGCTTGGGCTCGGGGGCGAATCAGCCCCAGCATTTT

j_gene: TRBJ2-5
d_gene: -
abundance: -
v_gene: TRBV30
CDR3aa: CAWSVRGGKETQYF
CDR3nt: TGTGCCTGGAGTGTACGTGGCGGTAAAGAGACCCAGTACTTC

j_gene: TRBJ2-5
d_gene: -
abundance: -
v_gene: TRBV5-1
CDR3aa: CASSGMGEETQYF
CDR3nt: TGCGCCAGCAGCGGGATGGGGGAAGAGACCCAGTACTTC

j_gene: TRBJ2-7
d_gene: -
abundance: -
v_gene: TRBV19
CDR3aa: CASSWGPSEQYF
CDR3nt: TGTGCCAGTAGTTGGGGACCGAGCGAGCAGTACTTC

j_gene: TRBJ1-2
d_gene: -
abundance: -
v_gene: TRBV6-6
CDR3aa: CASKAAYGYTF
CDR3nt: TGTGCCAGCAAGGCGGCCTATGGCTACACCTTC

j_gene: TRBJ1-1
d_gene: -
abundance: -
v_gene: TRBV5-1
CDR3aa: CASSPLRTGTEAFF
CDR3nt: TGCGCCAGCAGCCCCCTCCGGACGGGAACTGAAGCTTTCTTT

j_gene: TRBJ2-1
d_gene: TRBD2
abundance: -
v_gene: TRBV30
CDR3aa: CAWSVVGGRQFF
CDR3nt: TGTGCCTGGAGTGTAGTGGGGGGGAGGCAGTTCTTC

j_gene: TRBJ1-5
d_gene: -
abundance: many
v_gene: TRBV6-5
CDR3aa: CASSYGSNQPQHF
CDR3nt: TGTGCCAGCAGTTATGGAAGCAATCAGCCCCAGCATTTT

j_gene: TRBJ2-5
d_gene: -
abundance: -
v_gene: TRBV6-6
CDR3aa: CASSLYGGQETQYF
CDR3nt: TGTGCCAGCAGCCTCTATGGAGGCCAAGAGACCCAGTACTTC

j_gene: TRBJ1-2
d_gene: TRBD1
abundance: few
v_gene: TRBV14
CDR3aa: CASSGTVYGYTF
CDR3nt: TGTGCCAGCAGCGGGACAGTATATGGCTACACCTTC

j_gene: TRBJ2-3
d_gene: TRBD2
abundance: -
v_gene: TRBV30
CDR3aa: CALTSGGSDTQYF
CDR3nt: TGTGCCTTGACTAGCGGGGGGTCGGATACGCAGTATTTT

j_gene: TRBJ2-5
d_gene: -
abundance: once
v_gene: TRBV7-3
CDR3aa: CASSLDRETQYF
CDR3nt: TGTGCCAGCAGCTTAGACAGAGAGACCCAGTACTTC

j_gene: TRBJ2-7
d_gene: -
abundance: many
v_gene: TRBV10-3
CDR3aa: CAISESADYEQYF
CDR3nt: TGTGCCATCAGTGAGTCGGCAGACTACGAGCAGTACTTC

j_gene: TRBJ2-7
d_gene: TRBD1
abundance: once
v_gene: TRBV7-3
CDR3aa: CASSLTSGGYEQYF
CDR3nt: TGTGCCAGCAGCTTAACTTCAGGGGGCTACGAGCAGTACTTC

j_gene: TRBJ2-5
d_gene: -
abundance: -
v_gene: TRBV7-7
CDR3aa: CASSLAGSQETQYF
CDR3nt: TGTGCCAGCAGCTTAGCGGGGAGTCAAGAGACCCAGTACTTC

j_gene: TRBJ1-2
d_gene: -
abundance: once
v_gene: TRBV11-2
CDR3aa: CASSPLLGTGYTF
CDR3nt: TGTGCCAGCAGCCCCCTCCTCGGTACGGGCTACACCTTC

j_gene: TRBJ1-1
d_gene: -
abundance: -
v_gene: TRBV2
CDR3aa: CASTQEDTEAFF
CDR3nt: TGTGCCAGCACACAGGAGGACACTGAAGCTTTCTTT

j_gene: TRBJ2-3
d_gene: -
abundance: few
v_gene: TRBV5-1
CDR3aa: CASSLDRTGDTQYF
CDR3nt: TGCGCCAGCAGCTTGGACCGTACAGGAGATACGCAGTATTTT

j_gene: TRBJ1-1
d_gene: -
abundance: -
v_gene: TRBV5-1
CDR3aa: CASSLDARKNTEAFF
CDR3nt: TGCGCCAGCAGCTTGGATGCCAGAAAGAACACTGAAGCTTTCTTT

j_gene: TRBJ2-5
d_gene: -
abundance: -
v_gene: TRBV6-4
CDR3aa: CASSDQETQYF
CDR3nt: TGTGCCAGCAGTGACCAAGAGACCCAGTACTTC

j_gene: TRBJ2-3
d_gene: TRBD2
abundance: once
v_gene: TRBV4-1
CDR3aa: CASSKRGGTDTQYF
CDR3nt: TGCGCCAGCAGTAAGCGGGGGGGCACAGATACGCAGTATTTT

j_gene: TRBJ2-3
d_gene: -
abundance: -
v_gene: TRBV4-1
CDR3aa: CASSQQVGHSTDTQYF
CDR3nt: TGCGCCAGCAGCCAGCAGGTCGGACATAGTACAGATACGCAGTATTTT

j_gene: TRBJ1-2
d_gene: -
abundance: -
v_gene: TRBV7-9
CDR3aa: CASSSESVLDGYTF
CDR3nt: TGTGCCAGCAGCTCGGAGTCGGTACTAGATGGCTACACCTTC

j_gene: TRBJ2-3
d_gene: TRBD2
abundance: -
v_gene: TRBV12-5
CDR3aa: CASGPPQPFGTSTQYF
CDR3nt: TGTGCTAGTGGTCCCCCCCAGCCTTTTGGGACTAGTACGCAGTATTTT

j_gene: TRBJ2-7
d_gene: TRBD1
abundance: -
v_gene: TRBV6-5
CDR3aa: CASRTGSSYEQYF
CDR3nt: TGTGCCAGCAGGACAGGGAGCTCCTACGAGCAGTACTTC

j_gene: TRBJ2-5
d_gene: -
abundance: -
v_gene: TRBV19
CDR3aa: CASREPLATPKTQYF
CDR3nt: TGTGCCAGTAGAGAACCACTAGCCACGCCGAAGACCCAGTACTTC

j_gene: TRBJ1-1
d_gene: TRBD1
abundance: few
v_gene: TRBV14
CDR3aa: CASSPYRGTEAFF
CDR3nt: TGTGCCAGCAGCCCGTACAGGGGGACTGAAGCTTTCTTT

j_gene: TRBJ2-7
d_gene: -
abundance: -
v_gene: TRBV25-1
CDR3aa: CASSESRGASYEQYF
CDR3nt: TGTGCCAGCAGTGAATCCCGGGGCGCCTCCTACGAGCAGTACTTC

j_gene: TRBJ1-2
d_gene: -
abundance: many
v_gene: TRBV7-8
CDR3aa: CASSQLGVNYGYTF
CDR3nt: TGTGCCAGCAGCCAGCTGGGGGTGAACTATGGCTACACCTTC

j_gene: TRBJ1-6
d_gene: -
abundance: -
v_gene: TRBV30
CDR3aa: CAWSLRTAYNSPLHF
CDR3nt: TGTGCCTGGAGTCTAAGGACGGCTTATAATTCACCCCTCCACTTT

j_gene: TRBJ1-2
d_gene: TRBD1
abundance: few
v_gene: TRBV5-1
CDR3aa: CASKAIQGLRGYTF
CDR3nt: TGCGCCAGCAAGGCTATACAGGGGTTGAGGGGCTACACCTTC

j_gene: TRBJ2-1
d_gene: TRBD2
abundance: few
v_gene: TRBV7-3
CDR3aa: CASSPTSGSYNEQFF
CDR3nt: TGTGCCAGCAGCCCTACTAGCGGCTCCTACAATGAGCAGTTCTTC

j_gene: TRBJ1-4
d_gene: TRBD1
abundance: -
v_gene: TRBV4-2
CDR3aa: CASSQSRGPEEKLFF
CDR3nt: TGTGCCAGCAGCCAATCGAGGGGGCCAGAGGAAAAACTGTTTTTT

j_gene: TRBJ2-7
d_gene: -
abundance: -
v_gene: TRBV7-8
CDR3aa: CASSPKVVDYEQYF
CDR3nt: TGTGCCAGCAGCCCCAAGGTCGTCGACTACGAGCAGTACTTC

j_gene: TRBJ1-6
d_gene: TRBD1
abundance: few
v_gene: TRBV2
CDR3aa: CASSQPRQGAGSPLHF
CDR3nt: TGTGCCAGCAGTCAACCCCGACAGGGGGCAGGTTCACCCCTCCACTTT

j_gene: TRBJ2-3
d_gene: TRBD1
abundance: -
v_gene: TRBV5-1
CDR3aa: CASSRPTGEIPTDTQYF
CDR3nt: TGCGCCAGCAGCCGCCCTACAGGGGAGATACCCACAGATACGCAGTATTTT

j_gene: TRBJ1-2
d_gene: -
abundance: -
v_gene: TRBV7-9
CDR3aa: CASSLRDPGGGYTF
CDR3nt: TGTGCCAGCAGCTTAAGAGACCCCGGAGGCGGCTACACCTTC

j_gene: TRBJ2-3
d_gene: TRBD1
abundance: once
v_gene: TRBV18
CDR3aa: CASSPDRGGDTQYF
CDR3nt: TGTGCCAGCTCACCCGACAGGGGTGGGGATACGCAGTATTTT

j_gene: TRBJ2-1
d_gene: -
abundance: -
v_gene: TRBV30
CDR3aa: CASSFVSSYNEQFF
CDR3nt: TGTGCCTCGTCTTTTGTAAGCTCCTACAATGAGCAGTTCTTC

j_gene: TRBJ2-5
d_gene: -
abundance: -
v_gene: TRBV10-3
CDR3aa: CAISAGKGQETQYF
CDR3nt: TGTGCCATCAGTGCTGGGAAGGGCCAAGAGACCCAGTACTTC

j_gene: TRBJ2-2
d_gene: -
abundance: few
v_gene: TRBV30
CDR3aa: CAWSVGPVSLAGELFF
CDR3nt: TGTGCCTGGAGTGTAGGCCCCGTTTCTCTAGCCGGGGAGCTGTTTTTT

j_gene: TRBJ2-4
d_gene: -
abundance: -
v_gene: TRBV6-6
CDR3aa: CASTGNSENIQYF
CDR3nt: TGTGCCAGCACCGGTAACTCAGAAAACATTCAGTACTTC

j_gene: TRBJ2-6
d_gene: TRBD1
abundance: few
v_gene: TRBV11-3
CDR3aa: CASSTRDREKSGANVLTF
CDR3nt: TGTGCCAGCAGCACCCGGGACAGGGAGAAATCTGGGGCCAACGTCCTGACTTTC

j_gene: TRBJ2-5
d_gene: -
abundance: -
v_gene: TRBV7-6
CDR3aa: CASSFRGQETQYF
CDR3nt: TGTGCCAGCAGCTTCCGGGGCCAAGAGACCCAGTACTTC

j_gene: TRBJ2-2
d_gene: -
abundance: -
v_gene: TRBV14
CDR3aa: CASSQVLNTGELFF
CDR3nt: TGTGCCAGCAGCCAAGTGCTTAACACCGGGGAGCTGTTTTTT

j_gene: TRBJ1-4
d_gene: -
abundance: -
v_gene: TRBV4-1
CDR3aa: CASSQARDVDEKLFF
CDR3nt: TGCGCCAGCAGCCAAGCCCGGGACGTAGATGAAAAACTGTTTTTT

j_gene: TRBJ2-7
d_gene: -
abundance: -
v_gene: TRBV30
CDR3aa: CAWSGLGGTWHEQYF
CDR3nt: TGTGCCTGGAGTGGCCTGGGGGGGACATGGCACGAGCAGTACTTC

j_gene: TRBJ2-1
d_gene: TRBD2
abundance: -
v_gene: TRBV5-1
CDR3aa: CASSSRGGGATDEQFF
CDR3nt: TGCGCCAGCAGCTCAAGAGGCGGGGGGGCCACCGATGAGCAGTTCTTC

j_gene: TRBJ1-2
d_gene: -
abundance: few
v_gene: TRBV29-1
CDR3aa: CSVAQDLNYGYTF
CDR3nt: TGCAGCGTTGCACAGGACCTTAACTATGGCTACACCTTC

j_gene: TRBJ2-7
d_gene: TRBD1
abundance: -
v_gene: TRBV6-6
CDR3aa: CATLRGTGAYEQYF
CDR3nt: TGTGCCACCCTAAGGGGGACAGGGGCATACGAGCAGTACTTC